These 22 T cell receptor beta chains were all obtained from the same sample, sequenced in a study of CD8+ T cells in alopecia areata. cDNA reverse transcribed from extracted RNA served as the sequencing template. Clones were read by immunoSEQ multiplex PCR, and TCRdb kept only the in-frame ones, dropping some. This sample carries about 110,000 clones, approximately 61% of them seen once, and the ten largest clones take 23%. Sample: NKG2D-low CD8+ T cells sorted from blood. These TCRs come from a human donor with alopecia areata.

The J gene is TRBJ1-4, the V gene TRBV2, with 9 bases identical to TRBD1. Per the germline V gene, CDR1 is SNHLY and CDR2 is FYNNEI. The CDR3 extends over 13 amino acids. Trimming cost V 9 bases and J 7 bases; bases outside gene matches: 6. CDR3 DNA sequence: TGTGCCAGACAAGACAGGGGGGCTGAAAAACTGTTTTTT. Translating gives CARQDRGAEKLFF.

This chain uses TRBV6-1 with TRBJ2-1; tentatively, D is TRBD1 (5 bases). This CDR3 region has 12 residues. V was cut by 8 bases and J by 4 bases, with 9 bases left in between. In germline, CDR1 is MNHNS, CDR2 SASEGT. The CDR3 loop reads CASGDRYNEQFF. CDR3 nucleotide sequence: TGTGCCAGCGGAGACAGATACAATGAGCAGTTCTTC.

The CDR3 spells CASSQAGGWYGYTF. DNA for the CDR3: TGTGCCAGCAGCCAAGCGGGGGGATGGTATGGCTACACCTTC. V is TRBV14 and J is TRBJ1-2; the D gene is possibly TRBD1 (5 bases). This CDR3 comprises 14 residues. Germline V gives CDR1 SGHDN, CDR2 FVKESK. Between the trimmed V and J ends, which lost 1 base and 5 bases, there was a span of 11 bases.

The genes are TRBV27 and TRBJ2-7, with TRBD2 identical over 10 bases. J lost 5 bases, V lost 4 bases, and 14 bases had no gene match. Germline CDR1 MNHEY, CDR2 SMNVEV (reference sequence). The length of the CDR3 is 17 residues. The CDR3 region is CASSSVRISGRLHEQYF. The CDR3 nucleotides are TGTGCCAGCAGTTCAGTACGAATTAGCGGGAGGCTCCACGAGCAGTACTTC.

This clone has more than one count but fewer than ten. The CDR3 DNA follows: TGCAGCGTTTGGGGTAGCGGGTACAATGAGCAGTTCTTC. Translation: CSVWGSGYNEQFF. The chain uses TRBV29-1 and TRBJ2-1; 7 bases align to TRBD2. Germline CDR1 is SQVTM and CDR2 is ANQGSEA. This CDR3 spans 13 amino acids. V lost 5 bases to trimming and J lost 4 bases; unmatched junction nucleotides: 5.

This clone showed up just a few times. The V and J genes are TRBV7-3 and TRBJ2-1; D is unclear. Germline V gives CDR1 SGHTA, CDR2 FQGTGA. Trimming pared 2 bases from V and 6 bases from J, leaving 11 bases between. There are 14 residues in the CDR3. The CDR3 DNA reads as TGTGCCAGCAGCTTAGGGCTAGTCGGCAATGAGCAGTTCTTC. Translating gives CASSLGLVGNEQFF.

V usage is TRBV5-1 and J usage is TRBJ2-6; either TRBD1 or TRBD2 may fit D (5 bases each). The length of the CDR3 is 15 residues. V lost 4 bases and J lost 4, with 12 bases in between. Germline V CDR1 and CDR2: SGHRS, YFSETQ. CDR3 nucleotides: TGCGCCAGCAGCCAGGGACCAGCCGGGGCCAACGTCCTGACTTTC. It encodes CASSQGPAGANVLTF.

V and J are TRBV13 and TRBJ2-1; D may match TRBD1 or TRBD2 (5 bases each). V was pared by 4 bases and J by 1 base, with 8 bases between. Germline loops: CDR1 PRHDT, CDR2 FYEKMQ (reference sequence). The CDR3 covers 14 residues. CDR3 amino acids: CASSSGRSYNEQFF. As DNA, the CDR3 is TGTGCCAGCAGCTCGGGGCGGTCCTACAATGAGCAGTTCTTC.

This clone was found a few times. V and J are TRBV9 and TRBJ1-1; TRBD1 might be the D (6 bases). In germline, CDR1 is SGDLS, CDR2 YYNGEE. V lost 4 bases, J lost 3 bases, and 13 bases lay in between. The CDR3 spans 14 residues. In DNA, the CDR3 is TGTGCCAGCAGCCCAGGGACATGGGACACTGAAGCTTTCTTT. This sequence encodes CASSPGTWDTEAFF.

The genes are TRBV4-1 and TRBJ2-1; D may match TRBD1 or TRBD2 (5 bases each). The CDR3 runs 16 residues. Deletions cut 1 base from V and 7 bases from J, with 17 bases between. Germline V CDR1 and CDR2: MGHRA, YSYEKL. The CDR3 loop reads CASSQGFGGSRNEQFF. The CDR3, as DNA: TGCGCCAGCAGCCAAGGTTTTGGGGGTTCTAGAAATGAGCAGTTCTTC.

The sample holds a few counts of this clone. This chain links TRBV7-8 with TRBJ2-1; 11 bases line up with TRBD2. Germline loops: CDR1 SGHVS, CDR2 FQNEAQ. Trimming took 5 bases from V and 8 from J; bases not matched to a gene: 14. The CDR3 is 17 residues long. This CDR3 reads CASSARLLAGVIDEQFF. CDR3 DNA sequence: TGTGCCAGCAGCGCCCGACTACTAGCGGGAGTCATCGATGAGCAGTTCTTC.

The rearrangement joins TRBV6-5 to TRBJ2-2, with D unresolved. The CDR3 is 11 amino acids. The V and J ends lost 6 bases and 7 bases respectively, with 6 bases between them. CDR1 is MNHEY and CDR2 is SVGAGI in the germline V gene. As DNA, the CDR3 is TGTGCCAGCAGCCATATCGGGGAGCTGTTTTTT. Translating gives CASSHIGELFF.

This clone was picked up a small number of times. J is TRBJ1-1 and V is TRBV7-9; a weak D match, TRBD1 (6 bases). The CDR3 is 14 amino acids. CDR1 is SEHNR, CDR2 FQNEAQ, per germline (reference sequence). Trimming took 6 bases from V and 3 from J, leaving 14 bases between them. This chain's CDR3 is CASSDTSGDTEAFF. In DNA, the CDR3 is TGTGCCAGCAGTGATACCTCAGGGGACACTGAAGCTTTCTTT.

This chain links TRBV5-6 with TRBJ2-2; D gene uncertain. The germline V and J ends were trimmed by 4 bases and 1 base, with 5 bases remaining between them. Germline lookup yields CDR1 SGHDT and CDR2 YYEEEE. The CDR3 is 13 amino acids. CDR3 DNA sequence: TGTGCCAGCAGCCCCGGGAACACCGGGGAGCTGTTTTTT. It codes for CASSPGNTGELFF.

This clone was recorded a few times. The V call is TRBV7-9, the J call TRBJ2-3; tentatively, D is TRBD1 (5 bases). This CDR3 comprises 15 residues. Germline lookup yields CDR1 SEHNR and CDR2 FQNEAQ (reference sequence). V dropped 8 bases and J dropped 3 bases, with 18 bases sitting between them. The CDR3 DNA sequence: TGTGCCAGCTCCTTTACGGCAGGGAAGACAGATACGCAGTATTTT. Translation: CASSFTAGKTDTQYF.

The chain employs TRBV7-9 and TRBJ1-2; D gene ambiguous. This CDR3 region has 14 residues. V was shortened by 1 base and J by 0 bases, with 6 bases between the two germline ends. Germline CDR1 is SEHNR and CDR2 is FQNEAQ (reference sequence). The CDR3 DNA is TGTGCCAGCAGCTTAGTAGAGGCTAACTATGGCTACACCTTC. It specifies CASSLVEANYGYTF.

J is TRBJ2-2 and V is TRBV5-1, with D uncertain. With 4 bases removed from V and 6 bases from J, the gap between germline ends came to 10 bases. CDR1 is SGHRS, CDR2 YFSETQ, per germline. The CDR3 spans 13 residues. The CDR3 loop reads CASSQIQSGELFF. The CDR3, as DNA: TGCGCCAGCAGCCAAATACAGTCCGGGGAGCTGTTTTTT.

V gene TRBV27 combines with J gene TRBJ1-1; weak D call: TRBD1 (5 bases). Looked up from germline, CDR1 is MNHEY and CDR2 is SMNVEV (reference sequence). The CDR3 runs 14 residues. The V end was cut by 5 bases, the J end by 4 bases, with 14 bases between. The CDR3, as DNA: TGTGCCAGCAGTCCACCCGGGGCTCGCACTGAAGCTTTCTTT. This encodes CASSPPGARTEAFF.

The chain links TRBV2 to TRBJ2-3; D may be TRBD1 or TRBD2 (6 bases each). Germline CDR1 reads SNHLY; CDR2 reads FYNNEI. V was shortened by 6 bases and J by 0 bases, with 13 bases between the two germline ends. The CDR3 length is 15 residues. The CDR3 DNA is TGTGCCAGCAGAATGGGGGGCTCTAGCACAGATACGCAGTATTTT. Translated, it gives CASRMGGSSTDTQYF.

This chain uses TRBV5-6 with TRBJ1-2; no clear D gene. The CDR3 sequence is 13 residues long. Germline CDR1 and CDR2: SGHDT and YYEEEE. V lost 0 bases and J 8 bases, leaving 11 bases between the germline ends. DNA of the CDR3: TGTGCCAGCAGCTTGGGGCCTGGACCCGGCTACACCTTC. This encodes CASSLGPGPGYTF.

V is TRBV29-1 and J is TRBJ1-1; the D gene is possibly TRBD1 (5 bases). Germline V gene lookup returns CDR1 SQVTM and CDR2 ANQGSEA. The CDR3 extends over 12 amino acids. Trimming took off 3 bases at V and 8 bases at J, with 13 bases between the two ends. This chain's CDR3 is CSVDFGGKEAFF. The DNA for the CDR3 is TGCAGCGTTGATTTTGGGGGGAAGGAAGCTTTCTTT. The full variable domain, in which reference TRBV29-1 and TRBJ1-1 provide the parts outside the CDR3, is SAVISQKPSRDICQRGTSLTIQCQVDSQVTMMFWYRQQPGQSLTLIATANQGSEATYESGFVIDKFPISRPNLTFSTLTVSNMSPEDSSIYLCSVDFGGKEAFFGQGTRLTVV.

DNA for the CDR3: TGCGCCAGCAGCCAAGAAGACGAGGGGCTAGCGAGCAATGAGCAGTTCTTC. This sequence encodes CASSQEDEGLASNEQFF. V gene TRBV4-1 combines with J gene TRBJ2-1; a weak D match, TRBD2 (6 bases). The length of the CDR3 is 17 residues. Deletions cut 0 bases from V and 6 bases from J, with 18 bases between. Germline V gene sequence: CDR1 MGHRA, CDR2 YSYEKL.